This TCR beta chain was captured in a study of vaccination effects on CD4 cells after COVID-19. Assay used: immunoSEQ multiplex PCR; TCRdb lists only in-frame clones, some missing. The sample contains tens of thousands of clones, over 60% of which appear only once. Peptide-pool stimulation followed by sequencing identified expanded antigen-specific CD4+ clonotypes in the ViraFEST assay. Researchers isolated CD4+ T cells once less than 13 days of culture had elapsed. Infection with SARS-CoV-2 occurred in the person between March and December 2020, and PCR confirmed it. A half-volume exchange with IL-2 medium occurred on days 3 and 7. On this clone itself: The antigen is undetermined.

Looked up from germline, CDR1 is SGHAT and CDR2 is FQNNGV. The CDR3 totals 16 residues. Trimming removed 3 bases at V and 4 bases at J, with 18 bases between. The J gene is TRBJ1-1, the V gene TRBV11-2, with no clear D. The material was CD4+ T cells from PBMCs cultured with a peptide pool, obtained before COVID-19 vaccination. This receptor was obtained from a human donor who had a prior SARS-CoV-2 infection. CDR3 region: CASSLRVRALGTEAFF. DNA of the CDR3: TGTGCCAGCAGCTTGCGTGTTAGGGCCTTAGGCACTGAAGCTTTCTTT.